The rows below give T cell receptor beta chains drawn from one sample of a study of blood T cells in healthy people across ages. TCRdb fed the 5' RACE reads into MiXCR, producing one record per CDR3 protein. The data show fewer than 2 million distinct CDR3 sequences, more than 35% seen once. Sequenced: blood. The receptors come from a human donor in good health. CDR3s include the opening cysteine and the closing phenylalanine or tryptophan. A D gene is named only where the DNA matches it firmly. Size values are once, few and many counts, or a class for expanded clones, and some rows have none.

>TRBJ2-1|TRBV20-1|.|TRBD2
CSASAPSGGFNEQFF
TGCAGTGCTAGCGCTCCTAGCGGGGGTTTCAATGAGCAGTTCTTC
>TRBJ2-1|TRBV20-1|few|.
CSASDPTNEQFF
TGCAGTGCTAGTGACCCAACCAATGAGCAGTTCTTC
>TRBJ2-5|TRBV3-1|few|TRBD2
CASSSLRGEQYF
TGTGCCAGCAGCTCTCTCCGGGGGGAGCAGTACTTC
>TRBJ2-1|TRBV9|few|TRBD2
CASTHGLAGGSKNEQFF
TGTGCCAGCACCCACGGACTAGCGGGGGGGAGCAAAAATGAGCAGTTCTTC
>TRBJ1-2|TRBV9|.|.
CASSVNAGQNYGYTF
TGTGCCAGCAGCGTAAATGCCGGCCAAAACTATGGCTACACCTTC
>TRBJ1-2|TRBV7-2|.|TRBD1
CASSSLEGAGTVSGYTF
TGTGCCAGCAGCTCGCTAGAGGGGGCCGGGACTGTCTCTGGCTACACCTTC
>TRBJ2-7|TRBV11-1|.|.
CASSKDQNYEQYF
TGTGCCAGCAGCAAGGACCAAAACTACGAGCAGTACTTC
>TRBJ2-1|TRBV29-1|many|.
CSVESRGDVDEQFF
TGCAGCGTTGAATCCAGGGGCGACGTCGATGAGCAGTTCTTC
>TRBJ1-6|TRBV6-5|few|TRBD1
CASGGRPGQGNSPLHF
TGTGCCAGCGGGGGGAGACCGGGACAGGGCAATTCACCCCTCCACTTT
>TRBJ1-2|TRBV7-8|few|TRBD1
CASSLRTGGDTNYGYTF
TGTGCCAGCAGCTTGCGGACAGGGGGCGATACTAACTATGGCTACACCTTC
>TRBJ1-2|TRBV29-1|few|TRBD1
CSVGDRASYGYTF
TGCAGCGTTGGGGACAGGGCTAGCTATGGCTACACCTTC
>TRBJ1-2|TRBV20-1|.|TRBD1
CSARDRGDLYTF
TGCAGTGCTAGAGACAGGGGGGATCTCTACACCTTC
>TRBJ1-1|TRBV6-4|.|.
CASSDSSRREGAGTEAFF
TGTGCCAGCAGTGACTCGAGTCGTCGGGAGGGTGCGGGCACTGAAGCTTTCTTT
>TRBJ1-5|TRBV12-3/TRBV12-4|.|.
CASSKQGSDRPQHF
TGTGCCAGCAGCAAGCAGGGTTCCGATCGGCCCCAGCATTTT
>TRBJ2-3|TRBV5-6|.|.
CASTHWGPLSDTQYF
TGTGCCAGCACCCACTGGGGCCCTCTGTCGGATACGCAGTATTTT
>TRBJ2-5|TRBV15|few|.
CATSRDFRDTFLETQYF
TGTGCCACCAGCAGAGATTTTAGGGACACCTTTCTAGAGACCCAGTACTTC
>TRBJ2-5|TRBV10-3|.|.
CAISHNPRGETQYF
TGTGCCATCAGCCATAACCCTAGGGGAGAGACCCAGTACTTC
>TRBJ2-7|TRBV27|.|.
CASRGAPSYEQYF
TGTGCCAGCAGAGGGGCCCCCTCCTACGAGCAGTACTTC
>TRBJ1-2|TRBV7-2|once|.
CASSSRTALGSGYTF
TGTGCCAGCAGCTCGCGGACAGCATTAGGTTCTGGCTACACCTTC
>TRBJ2-7|TRBV7-9|few|.
CASSPTSLEQYF
TGTGCCAGCAGCCCGACCTCCCTCGAGCAGTACTTC
>TRBJ2-6|TRBV12-3/TRBV12-4|.|.
CASSLEQDVLTF
TGTGCCAGCAGTTTAGAGCAGGACGTCCTGACTTTC
>TRBJ1-6|TRBV12-3/TRBV12-4|.|TRBD1
CASTLDRGWNSPLHF
TGTGCCAGCACTTTAGACAGGGGGTGGAATTCACCCCTCCACTTT
>TRBJ2-1|TRBV11-2|.|.
CASSLAGNHNEQFF
TGTGCCAGCAGCTTGGCCGGGAACCACAATGAGCAGTTCTTC
>TRBJ2-1|TRBV18|.|TRBD2
CASSPEASGGDYNEQFF
TGTGCCAGCTCACCGGAAGCTAGCGGGGGGGACTACAATGAGCAGTTCTTC
>TRBJ2-3|TRBV6-5|few|.
CASSYTGATDTQYF
TGTGCCAGCAGTTACACCGGGGCCACAGATACGCAGTATTTT
>TRBJ2-7|TRBV10-3|few|.
CAISGTQLTYEQYF
TGTGCCATCAGTGGGACCCAACTCACCTACGAGCAGTACTTC
>TRBJ2-4|TRBV6-6|.|.
CASSYMGEGAKNIQYF
TGTGCCAGCAGTTATATGGGGGAAGGGGCCAAAAACATTCAGTACTTC
>TRBJ2-3|TRBV29-1|.|.
CSVDGVAAYTDTQYF
TGCAGCGTTGACGGCGTTGCGGCATACACAGATACGCAGTATTTT
>TRBJ2-5|TRBV14|.|TRBD1
CASSLTPGGRETQYF
TGTGCCAGCAGCCTTACTCCAGGGGGCCGGGAGACCCAGTACTTC
>TRBJ2-7|TRBV28|.|TRBD2
CASIPSGDYEQYF
TGTGCCAGCATTCCTAGCGGGGACTACGAGCAGTACTTC
>TRBJ2-1|TRBV11-2|.|TRBD2
CASSLVLSTGLAGNEQFF
TGTGCCAGCAGCTTAGTACTTTCGACAGGACTAGCCGGCAATGAGCAGTTCTTC
>TRBJ1-5|TRBV7-2|.|.
CASSLSGIPGQPQHF
TGTGCCAGCAGCCTAAGTGGGATTCCAGGTCAGCCCCAGCATTTT
>TRBJ2-7|TRBV7-9|.|.
CASSLFTFRTADPYEQYF
TGTGCCAGCAGCTTATTCACCTTTCGGACAGCGGATCCCTACGAGCAGTACTTC
>TRBJ2-5|TRBV12-3/TRBV12-4|.|.
CASSFGVRGGETQYF
TGTGCCAGCAGTTTCGGGGTCAGGGGAGGGGAGACCCAGTACTTC
>TRBJ2-3|TRBV29-1|.|TRBD2
CSVTDLRAGGTSTDTQYF
TGCAGCGTAACCGACCTGAGGGCGGGGGGGACTAGCACAGATACGCAGTATTTT
>TRBJ1-1|TRBV16|.|.
CASSQGRGDTEAFF
TGTGCCAGCAGCCAAGGAAGGGGGGACACTGAAGCTTTCTTT
>TRBJ2-2|TRBV5-1|.|.
CASSLAVATGELFF
TGCGCCAGCAGCTTGGCGGTAGCGACCGGGGAGCTGTTTTTT
>TRBJ2-1|TRBV7-3|once|.
CASSLTGVYDEQFF
TGTGCCAGCAGCTTGACGGGGGTGTACGATGAGCAGTTCTTC
>TRBJ1-6|TRBV20-1|.|.
CSARAGPQNSPLHF
TGCAGTGCTAGAGCGGGCCCCCAGAATTCACCCCTCCACTTT
>TRBJ1-2|TRBV5-1|.|.
CASSLVPNDSRGYTF
TGCGCCAGCAGCTTGGTTCCGAACGACAGTCGCGGCTACACCTTC
>TRBJ2-4|TRBV20-1|few|TRBD2
CSARGGNIENIQYF
TGCAGTGCGCGGGGGGGCAATATAGAAAACATTCAGTACTTC
>TRBJ1-5|TRBV20-1|.|.
CSARPQAPRGPQHF
TGCAGTGCTAGACCACAGGCGCCCCGTGGGCCCCAGCATTTT